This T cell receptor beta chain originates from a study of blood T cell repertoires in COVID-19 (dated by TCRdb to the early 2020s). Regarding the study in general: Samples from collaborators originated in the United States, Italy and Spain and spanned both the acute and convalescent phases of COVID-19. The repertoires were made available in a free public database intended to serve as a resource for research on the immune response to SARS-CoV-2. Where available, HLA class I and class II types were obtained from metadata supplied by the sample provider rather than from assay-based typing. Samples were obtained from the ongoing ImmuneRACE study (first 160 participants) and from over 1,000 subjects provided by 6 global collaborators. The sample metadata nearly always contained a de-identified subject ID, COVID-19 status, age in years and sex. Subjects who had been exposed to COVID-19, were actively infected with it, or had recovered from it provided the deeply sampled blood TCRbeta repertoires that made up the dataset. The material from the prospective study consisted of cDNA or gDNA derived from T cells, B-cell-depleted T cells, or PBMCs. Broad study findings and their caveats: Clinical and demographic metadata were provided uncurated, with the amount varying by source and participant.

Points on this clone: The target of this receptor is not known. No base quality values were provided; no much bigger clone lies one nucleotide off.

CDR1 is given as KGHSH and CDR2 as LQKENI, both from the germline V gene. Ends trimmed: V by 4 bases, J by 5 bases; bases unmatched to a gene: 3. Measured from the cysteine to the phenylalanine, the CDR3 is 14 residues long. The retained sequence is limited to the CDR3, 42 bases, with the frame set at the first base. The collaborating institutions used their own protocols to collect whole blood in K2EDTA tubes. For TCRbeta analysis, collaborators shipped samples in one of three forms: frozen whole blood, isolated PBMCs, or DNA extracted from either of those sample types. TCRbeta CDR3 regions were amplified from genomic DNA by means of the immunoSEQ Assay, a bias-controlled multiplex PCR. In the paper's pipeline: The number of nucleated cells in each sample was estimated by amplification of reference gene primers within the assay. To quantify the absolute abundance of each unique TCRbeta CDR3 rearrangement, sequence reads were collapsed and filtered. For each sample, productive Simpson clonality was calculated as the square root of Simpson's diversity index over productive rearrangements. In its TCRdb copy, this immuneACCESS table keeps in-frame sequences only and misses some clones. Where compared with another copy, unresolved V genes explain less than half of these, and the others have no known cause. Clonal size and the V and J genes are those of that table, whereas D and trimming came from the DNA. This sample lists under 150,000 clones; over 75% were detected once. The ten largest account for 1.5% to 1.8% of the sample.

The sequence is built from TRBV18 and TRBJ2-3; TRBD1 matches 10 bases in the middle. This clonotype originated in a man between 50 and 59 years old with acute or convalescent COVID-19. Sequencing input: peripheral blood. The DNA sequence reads TGTGCCAGCTCACGGACAGGGGGGAAAGATACGCAGTATTTT. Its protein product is CASSRTGGKDTQYF.